A single T cell receptor (beta chain) is shown here with its context. The sample belongs to a study of blood T cell repertoires in COVID-19. Overall study: COVID-19 samples, acute and convalescent, were from the United States, Italy and Spain. PBMCs, B-cell-depleted T cells, or T cells provided the cDNA or gDNA that made up the material.

Original analysis: By means of reference gene primer amplification, nucleated cell counts were estimated. TCRdb keeps only in-frame clones here, not all; method: immunoSEQ multiplex PCR. V and J calls and clone size follow that table, whereas D and trimming were derived from the DNA. Of some 250,000 clones listed, approximately 80% were seen once; the top ten hold 4% to 5%. J gave up 7 bases and V 6 bases, and 9 bases lay outside the gene matches. The CDR3 spans 15 residues. Germline V gene data show CDR1 as MNHEY and CDR2 as SVGAGI. The V gene is TRBV6-5, the J gene TRBJ2-7, with 13 nucleotides matching TRBD2. Sequencing was done on a sample of peripheral blood. This TCR was recovered from a man aged 55 to 70 with acute or convalescent COVID-19. The DNA of the CDR3 is TGTGCCAGCAGACCCACTAGCGGGGGGGCGGGGGAGCAGTACTTC. Protein sequence: CASRPTSGGAGEQYF.